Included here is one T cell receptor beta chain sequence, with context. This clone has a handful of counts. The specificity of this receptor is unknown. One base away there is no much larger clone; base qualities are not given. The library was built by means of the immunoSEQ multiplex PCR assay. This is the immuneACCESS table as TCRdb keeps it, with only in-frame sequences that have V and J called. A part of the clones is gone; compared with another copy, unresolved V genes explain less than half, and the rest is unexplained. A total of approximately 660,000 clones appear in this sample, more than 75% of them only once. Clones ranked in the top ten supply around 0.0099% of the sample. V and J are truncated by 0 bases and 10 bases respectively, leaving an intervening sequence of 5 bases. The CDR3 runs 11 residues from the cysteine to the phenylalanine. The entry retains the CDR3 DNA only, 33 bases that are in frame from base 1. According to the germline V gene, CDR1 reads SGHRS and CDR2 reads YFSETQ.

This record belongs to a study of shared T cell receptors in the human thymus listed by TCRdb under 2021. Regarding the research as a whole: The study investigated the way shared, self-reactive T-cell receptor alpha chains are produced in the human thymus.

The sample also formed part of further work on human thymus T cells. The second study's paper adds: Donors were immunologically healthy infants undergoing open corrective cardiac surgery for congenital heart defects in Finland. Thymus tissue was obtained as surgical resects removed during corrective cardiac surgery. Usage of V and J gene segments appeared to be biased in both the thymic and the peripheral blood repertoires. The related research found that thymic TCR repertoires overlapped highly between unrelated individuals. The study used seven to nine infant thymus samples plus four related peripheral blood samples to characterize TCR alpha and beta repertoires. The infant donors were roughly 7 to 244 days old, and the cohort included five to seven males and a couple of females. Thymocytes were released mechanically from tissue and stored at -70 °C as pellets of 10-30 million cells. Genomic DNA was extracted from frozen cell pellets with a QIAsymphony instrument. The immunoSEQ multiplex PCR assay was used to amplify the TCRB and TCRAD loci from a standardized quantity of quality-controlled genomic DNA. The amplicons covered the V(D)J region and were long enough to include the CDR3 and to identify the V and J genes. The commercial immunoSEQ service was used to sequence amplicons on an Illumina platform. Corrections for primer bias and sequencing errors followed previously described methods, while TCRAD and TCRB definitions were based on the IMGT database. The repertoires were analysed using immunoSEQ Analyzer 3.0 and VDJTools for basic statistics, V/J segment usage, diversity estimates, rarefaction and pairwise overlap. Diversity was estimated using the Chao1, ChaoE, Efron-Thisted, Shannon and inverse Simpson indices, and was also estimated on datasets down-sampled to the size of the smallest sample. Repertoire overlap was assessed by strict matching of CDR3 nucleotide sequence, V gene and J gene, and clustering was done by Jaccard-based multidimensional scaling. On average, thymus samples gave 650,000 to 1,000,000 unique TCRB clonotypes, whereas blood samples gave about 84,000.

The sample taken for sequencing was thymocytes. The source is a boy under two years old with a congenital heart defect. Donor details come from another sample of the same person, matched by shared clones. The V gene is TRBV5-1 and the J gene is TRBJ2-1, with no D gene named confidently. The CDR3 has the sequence CASSLVGEQFF. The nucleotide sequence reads TGCGCCAGCAGCTTGGTCGGGGAGCAGTTCTTC. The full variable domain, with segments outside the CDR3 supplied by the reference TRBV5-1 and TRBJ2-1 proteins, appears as KAGVTQTPRYLIKTRGQQVTLSCSPISGHRSVSWYQQTPGQGLQFLFEYFSETQRNKGNFPGRFSGRQFSNSRSEMNVSTLELGDSALYLCASSLVGEQFFGPGTRLTVL.